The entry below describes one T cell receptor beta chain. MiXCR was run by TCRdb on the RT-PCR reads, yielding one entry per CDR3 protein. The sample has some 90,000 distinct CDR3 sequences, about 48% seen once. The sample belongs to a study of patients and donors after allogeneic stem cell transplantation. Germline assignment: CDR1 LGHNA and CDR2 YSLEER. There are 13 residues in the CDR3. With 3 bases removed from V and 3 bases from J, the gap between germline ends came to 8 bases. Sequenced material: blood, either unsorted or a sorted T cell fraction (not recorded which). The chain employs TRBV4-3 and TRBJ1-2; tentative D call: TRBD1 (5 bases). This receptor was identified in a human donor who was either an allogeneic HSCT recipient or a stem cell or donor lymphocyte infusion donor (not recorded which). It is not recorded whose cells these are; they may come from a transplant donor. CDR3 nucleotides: TGCGCCAGCAGCCATGGGGGTGACTATGGCTACACCTTC. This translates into CASSHGGDYGYTF.